The rows below give T cell receptor beta chains drawn from one sample of a study of CD8 T cells in Susac syndrome. TCRdb redid the calling of the immunoSEQ multiplex PCR reads with MiXCR, one entry per CDR3 protein. The profile covers some 150,000 distinct CDR3 sequences, with around 96% appearing a single time and 0.2% to 0.25% taken by the ten largest. The specimen sequenced was CD8+ T cells from PBMCs. The receptors were gathered from a human donor with multiple sclerosis. CDR3s include the opening cysteine and the closing phenylalanine or tryptophan. Fields, in order: clone size, V gene, J gene, D gene, CDR3 protein, CDR3 DNA. A D gene is named only where the DNA matches it firmly. Rows may omit the clone size; those that give it use once, few, many or a size class.

-,TRBV20-1,TRBJ2-3,TRBD2,CSASVTEPYSGGRDTQYF,TGCAGTGCTAGTGTTACCGAGCCTTATAGCGGGGGTCGGGATACGCAGTATTTT
-,TRBV29-1,TRBJ2-7,TRBD1,CSVEEGTGGRYEQYF,TGCAGCGTTGAAGAAGGGACAGGGGGCCGCTACGAGCAGTACTTC
-,TRBV3-1,TRBJ2-7,-,CASSQDWSDGREQYF,TGTGCCAGCAGCCAAGATTGGAGCGACGGGCGGGAGCAGTACTTC
-,TRBV4-1,TRBJ1-3,-,CASSQVIGAGGNTIYF,TGCGCCAGCAGCCAAGTTATCGGGGCGGGAGGAAACACCATATATTTT
once,TRBV3-1,TRBJ2-1,TRBD1,CASSPDRGGYNEQFF,TGTGCCAGCAGCCCGGACAGGGGAGGTTACAATGAGCAGTTCTTC
-,TRBV29-1,TRBJ1-2,-,CSVEDRGGGYTF,TGCAGCGTTGAAGATCGGGGGGGTGGCTACACCTTC
-,TRBV6-2/TRBV6-3,TRBJ1-1,-,CASSYTRTGANTEAFF,TGTGCCAGCAGTTATACCAGAACGGGGGCGAACACTGAAGCTTTCTTT
-,TRBV2,TRBJ2-3,-,CASSPRGLDTQYF,TGTGCCAGCAGCCCTCGGGGCCTAGATACGCAGTATTTT
-,TRBV23-1,TRBJ1-3,-,CARDPSGNTIYF,TGCGCCAGGGACCCGTCTGGAAACACCATATATTTT
-,TRBV14,TRBJ2-7,-,CASSQGRSPYEQYF,TGTGCCAGCAGCCAAGGCAGATCTCCCTACGAGCAGTACTTC
-,TRBV7-2,TRBJ1-4,-,CASSYRSREKLFF,TGTGCCAGCAGTTACAGGTCTCGTGAAAAACTGTTTTTT
-,TRBV20-1,TRBJ1-2,-,CSARLQDPNYGYTF,TGCAGTGCTAGACTACAGGATCCTAACTATGGCTACACCTTC
-,TRBV10-3,TRBJ1-5,-,CAISDQGRQPQHF,TGTGCCATCAGTGATCAGGGTCGCCAGCCCCAGCATTTT
-,TRBV7-8,TRBJ2-7,-,CASSLGSAPYEQYF,TGTGCCAGCAGCTTAGGTTCGGCTCCCTACGAGCAGTACTTC
-,TRBV28,TRBJ2-7,-,CASSSTRKGWNYEQYF,TGTGCCAGCAGTTCTACCCGCAAGGGGTGGAACTACGAGCAGTACTTC
-,TRBV30,TRBJ1-1,-,CAWNWGVGDTEAFF,TGTGCCTGGAACTGGGGGGTAGGCGACACTGAAGCTTTCTTT
once,TRBV29-1,TRBJ2-5,-,CSTSTAGETQYF,TGCAGCACCTCGACAGCCGGAGAGACCCAGTACTTC
once,TRBV2,TRBJ2-7,-,CASIAGRDEQYF,TGTGCCAGCATTGCAGGTCGGGACGAGCAGTACTTC
-,TRBV15,TRBJ2-7,-,CATSREVPSRRPNSYEQYF,TGTGCCACCAGCAGAGAGGTCCCGTCCCGAAGGCCTAACTCCTACGAGCAGTACTTC
-,TRBV14,TRBJ1-5,-,CASSQAYSNQPQHF,TGTGCCAGCAGCCAAGCTTATAGCAATCAGCCCCAGCATTTT
few,TRBV18,TRBJ1-1,-,CASSRGTVNTEAFF,TGTGCCAGCTCCCGCGGGACGGTGAACACTGAAGCTTTCTTT
-,TRBV9,TRBJ2-6,-,CASSEWSGANVLTF,TGTGCCAGCAGCGAATGGTCTGGGGCCAACGTCCTGACTTTC
-,TRBV30,TRBJ2-7,-,CAWGLPGEQYF,TGTGCCTGGGGGCTTCCCGGGGAGCAGTACTTC
-,TRBV15,TRBJ2-7,-,CATSRDNGNRDEQYF,TGTGCCACCAGCAGAGATAACGGTAACAGGGACGAGCAGTACTTC
-,TRBV30,TRBJ1-1,TRBD1,CAWGQGNTEAFF,TGTGCCTGGGGACAGGGGAACACTGAAGCTTTCTTT
-,TRBV20-1,TRBJ1-5,-,CSAPQGYDQPQHF,TGCAGTGCCCCACAGGGCTACGATCAGCCCCAGCATTTT
-,TRBV12-3/TRBV12-4,TRBJ1-1,TRBD1,CASSSTQTGVGTEAFF,TGTGCCAGCAGCTCGACCCAGACAGGGGTTGGAACTGAAGCTTTCTTT
-,TRBV27,TRBJ2-1,TRBD1,CASSPGTGVLSSYNEQFF,TGTGCCAGCAGTCCCGGGACAGGGGTTCTTAGCTCCTACAATGAGCAGTTCTTC
-,TRBV30,TRBJ2-1,-,CAWTGAGYNEQFF,TGTGCCTGGACAGGGGCCGGCTACAATGAGCAGTTCTTC
-,TRBV10-3,TRBJ2-7,-,CAISGGVWEQYF,TGTGCCATCAGTGGAGGGGTGTGGGAGCAGTACTTC
-,TRBV18,TRBJ1-1,-,CASSPQETEAFF,TGTGCCAGCTCACCACAGGAGACTGAAGCTTTCTTT
once,TRBV7-9,TRBJ2-5,-,CASSPPTGPTKGTQYF,TGTGCCAGCAGCCCTCCGACGGGGCCGACGAAGGGGACCCAGTACTTC
once,TRBV19,TRBJ2-7,-,CASSIRSRYEQYF,TGTGCCAGTAGTATCAGGTCCCGGTACGAGCAGTACTTC
-,TRBV30,TRBJ2-1,-,CAWSRAGPF,TGTGCCTGGAGTCGCGCCGGGCCCTTC
-,TRBV13,TRBJ1-1,-,CASNPEDSHTEAFF,TGTGCCAGCAACCCCGAGGACAGTCACACTGAAGCTTTCTTT
once,TRBV29-1,TRBJ1-6,-,CSVDRQTILTGSSYNSPLHF,TGCAGCGTTGACCGACAAACAATCCTAACAGGGAGCTCCTATAATTCACCCCTCCACTTT
-,TRBV7-6,TRBJ2-7,TRBD2,CASSLEGGGSYEQYF,TGTGCCAGCAGCTTAGAGGGCGGGGGCTCCTACGAGCAGTACTTC
-,TRBV23-1,TRBJ2-1,TRBD2,CASSLARDYPASRLAGSYNEQFF,TGCGCCAGCAGTCTAGCGAGGGACTACCCTGCCTCCCGACTAGCGGGCTCCTACAATGAGCAGTTCTTC
-,TRBV4-1,TRBJ2-3,-,CASSHPTGHSTDTQYF,TGCGCCAGCAGCCACCCTACAGGGCACAGCACAGATACGCAGTATTTT
-,TRBV25-1,TRBJ2-1,-,CASSESSTGRYNEQFF,TGTGCCAGCAGTGAATCTTCGACAGGGAGGTACAATGAGCAGTTCTTC
-,TRBV29-1,TRBJ2-5,-,CSVELAGLQETQYF,TGCAGCGTTGAACTGGCAGGGCTCCAAGAGACCCAGTACTTC
-,TRBV24-1,TRBJ2-1,TRBD2,CATSDFGGGQLNEQFF,TGTGCCACCAGTGACTTCGGGGGGGGTCAGCTCAATGAGCAGTTCTTC
once,TRBV30,TRBJ2-3,-,CAWSVPTATTDTQYF,TGTGCCTGGAGTGTACCCACGGCGACCACAGATACGCAGTATTTT
-,TRBV5-4,TRBJ2-3,TRBD1,CASSLQPTGGVSDTQYF,TGTGCCAGCAGCTTGCAGCCGACAGGGGGAGTATCAGATACGCAGTATTTT